What follows is one T cell receptor beta chain and its context. Its antigen is not identified. The table came from immunoSEQ multiplex PCR; TCRdb's copy has only in-frame clones and leaves some out. In the table there are 190,000 or so clones, about two thirds of which are singletons. This entry belongs to a study of cytotoxic CD8 clonotypes in ibrutinib-treated CLL. About the research overall: Average yields of 255,043 productive templates and tens of thousands of productive rearrangements characterized the samples. Study-level points and caveats: Sampling of sustained-remission and progressing patients occurred at differing times.

The CDR3 is made up of 14 amino acids. Germline values: CDR1 GTSNPN, CDR2 SVGIG (reference sequence). Unmatched junction bases numbered 8, after V lost 4 bases and J lost 3 bases. Here the sequenced sample was PBMCs, taken after 24 months of ibrutinib treatment. The gene calls are TRBV30 and TRBJ2-7; 8 nucleotides match TRBD1. This clonotype originated in a human donor with chronic lymphocytic leukemia. The CDR3 loop reads CAWTPDRGFYEQYF. The CDR3, as DNA: TGTGCCTGGACCCCAGACAGGGGTTTCTACGAGCAGTACTTC.